This TCR beta chain appears in the sequencing data of a study of T cell responses to AZD1222 COVID-19 vaccine. The CDR3 sequence is 15 residues long. The ends lost 4 bases at V and 5 bases at J; junction bases unmatched: 8. CDR1 is SGHNT, CDR2 YYREEE, per germline (reference sequence). Only in-frame clones appear in the TCRdb table, and some are missing; sequencing was by immunoSEQ multiplex PCR. This sample has approximately 190,000 clones, with about 94% found just once. The chain employs TRBV5-4 and TRBJ1-4, with 7 nucleotides matching TRBD1. The source material was peripheral blood, sampled 28 days after the second AZD1222 dose. This TCR was recovered from an adult who received the AZD1222 COVID-19 vaccine. The CDR3 protein is CASSLTGQGNEKLFF. The CDR3 bases are TGTGCCAGCAGCCTGACAGGGCAGGGGAATGAAAAACTGTTTTTT.